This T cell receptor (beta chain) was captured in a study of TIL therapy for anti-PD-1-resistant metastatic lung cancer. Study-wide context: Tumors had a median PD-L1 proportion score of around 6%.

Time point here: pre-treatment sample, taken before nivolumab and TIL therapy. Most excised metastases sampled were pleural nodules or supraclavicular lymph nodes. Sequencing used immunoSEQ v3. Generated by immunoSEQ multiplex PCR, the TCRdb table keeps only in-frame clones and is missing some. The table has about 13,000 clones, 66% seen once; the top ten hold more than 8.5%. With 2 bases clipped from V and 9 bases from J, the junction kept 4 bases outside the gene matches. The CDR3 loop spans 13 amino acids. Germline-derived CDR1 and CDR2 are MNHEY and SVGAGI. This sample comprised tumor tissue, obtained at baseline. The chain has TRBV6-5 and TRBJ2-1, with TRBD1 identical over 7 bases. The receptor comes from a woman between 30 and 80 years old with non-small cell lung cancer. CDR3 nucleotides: TGTGCCAGCAGTTACCCCGGACAGGTTGAGCAGTTCTTC. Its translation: CASSYPGQVEQFF.